A selection of T cell receptor beta chains follows, all from one sample in a study of blood T cell repertoires in COVID-19. Sequencing was performed with immunoSEQ multiplex PCR; in TCRdb, only in-frame clones are kept and a portion is missing. This table holds about 190,000 clones, about 85% found once. The sample was peripheral blood. The receptor source for this set is a man aged 25 to 45 with acute or convalescent COVID-19. The CDR3 runs from the conserved cysteine through the conserved F or W. D genes are given only for firm matches. Not all rows give a size; the values are once, few, many and, for expanded clones, a class.

d_call	clone_size	j_call	v_call	cdr3_aa	cdr3_nt
NA	NA	TRBJ1-2	TRBV9	CASSVGGFYGYTF	TGTGCCAGCAGCGTGGGCGGGTTCTATGGCTACACCTTC
NA	once	TRBJ2-5	TRBV9	CASSSRTQGPQETQYF	TGTGCCAGCAGCTCCCGGACCCAGGGTCCCCAAGAGACCCAGTACTTC
NA	NA	TRBJ2-5	TRBV27	CASSLMAGQETQYF	TGTGCCAGCAGTTTAATGGCGGGGCAAGAGACCCAGTACTTC
TRBD1	NA	TRBJ2-7	TRBV7-9	CASNPGGGSYEQYF	TGTGCCAGCAACCCAGGGGGCGGGTCCTACGAGCAGTACTTC
NA	NA	TRBJ1-1	TRBV29-1	CSVGRSGREAFF	TGCAGCGTTGGTCGGAGTGGGAGGGAAGCTTTCTTT
TRBD1	NA	TRBJ1-6	TRBV5-6	CASDADRGLSPLHF	TGTGCCAGCGACGCAGACAGGGGGCTGTCACCCCTCCACTTT
TRBD1	NA	TRBJ1-6	TRBV6-5	CASSYSTGFESPLHF	TGTGCCAGCAGTTACTCGACAGGGTTCGAGTCACCCCTCCACTTT
TRBD1	once	TRBJ2-2	TRBV9	CASSVGTGSRELFF	TGTGCCAGCAGCGTAGGGACAGGGTCCAGGGAGCTGTTTTTT
NA	NA	TRBJ1-2	TRBV28	CASSGIGQGPYGYTF	TGTGCCAGCTCGGGTATTGGGCAGGGCCCCTATGGCTACACCTTC
NA	NA	TRBJ2-7	TRBV5-1	CASSAGPQNSGQYEQYF	TGCGCCAGCAGCGCAGGGCCGCAAAATAGCGGCCAATACGAGCAGTACTTC
TRBD2	NA	TRBJ2-3	TRBV6-5	CASSAAGGRNTQYF	TGTGCCAGCAGCGCAGCGGGGGGGCGAAATACGCAGTATTTT
NA	once	TRBJ2-3	TRBV9	CASSVGGWDTQYF	TGTGCCAGCAGCGTAGGAGGTTGGGATACGCAGTATTTT
TRBD1	NA	TRBJ1-1	TRBV18	CASSPNAGGNTEAFF	TGTGCCAGCTCACCTAACGCAGGGGGTAACACTGAAGCTTTCTTT
TRBD1	NA	TRBJ2-7	TRBV10-1	CASSESGTGEVEQYF	TGCGCCAGCAGTGAGTCGGGGACAGGGGAGGTCGAGCAGTACTTC
TRBD1	once	TRBJ1-2	TRBV30	CAWDRGGFSGYTF	TGTGCCTGGGACAGGGGGGGATTCTCTGGCTACACCTTC
TRBD2	NA	TRBJ2-2	TRBV5-1	CASKLAGAVGELFF	TGCGCCAGCAAACTAGCGGGAGCGGTCGGGGAGCTGTTTTTT
NA	once	TRBJ2-7	TRBV4-2	CASSQDPVAHRFREQYF	TGTGCCAGCAGCCAAGATCCGGTAGCGCATAGATTTCGGGAGCAGTACTTC
TRBD2	once	TRBJ2-3	TRBV9	CASSWTSGRTDTQYF	TGTGCCAGCAGCTGGACTAGCGGCCGCACAGATACGCAGTATTTT
TRBD1	NA	TRBJ1-1	TRBV19	CASSEMDRDYVTEAFF	TGTGCCAGTAGTGAGATGGACAGGGATTATGTCACTGAAGCTTTCTTT
NA	NA	TRBJ1-3	TRBV4-1	CASRGGGTNTIYF	TGCGCCAGCCGGGGAGGAGGAACAAACACCATATATTTT
NA	NA	TRBJ1-5	TRBV6-5	CASSLRGGQHQPQHF	TGTGCCAGCAGTCTGAGAGGGGGACAACATCAGCCCCAGCATTTT
NA	NA	TRBJ1-2	TRBV27	CASGPTRAGYTF	TGTGCCAGCGGCCCCACGAGGGCTGGCTACACCTTC
NA	NA	TRBJ1-1	TRBV19	CAVRSRGTEAFF	TGTGCAGTAAGATCCCGAGGCACTGAAGCTTTCTTT
TRBD1	NA	TRBJ1-1	TRBV29-1	CSAAEGQRNTEAFF	TGCAGCGCTGCCGAGGGACAGAGAAACACTGAAGCTTTCTTT
NA	NA	TRBJ2-5	TRBV5-1	CASSPMRAQETQYF	TGCGCCAGCAGCCCAATGCGCGCCCAAGAGACCCAGTACTTC
NA	NA	TRBJ1-5	TRBV5-1	CASSLTGTQNQPQHF	TGCGCCAGCAGCTTGACCGGGACACAGAATCAGCCCCAGCATTTT
TRBD2	NA	TRBJ2-1	TRBV15	CATSREVRKRGAHSYNEQFF	TGTGCCACCAGCAGAGAAGTTCGGAAGCGGGGGGCCCACTCCTACAATGAGCAGTTCTTC
TRBD2	once	TRBJ2-2	TRBV5-4	CASSLGASGENTGELFF	TGTGCCAGCAGCTTGGGGGCTAGCGGGGAGAACACCGGGGAGCTGTTTTTT
TRBD1	NA	TRBJ2-7	TRBV10-3	CAISEEDRGRYEQYF	TGTGCCATCAGTGAGGAAGACAGGGGTCGATACGAGCAGTACTTC
NA	NA	TRBJ1-6	TRBV7-9	CASSLDRASSYNSPLHF	TGTGCCAGCAGCTTAGACAGGGCGAGCTCCTATAATTCACCCCTCCACTTT
NA	NA	TRBJ2-7	TRBV30	CAWSVLIGAGEQYF	TGTGCCTGGAGTGTACTAATAGGGGCAGGGGAGCAGTACTTC
NA	NA	TRBJ1-3	TRBV4-2	CASSQVLRGTGNTIYF	TGTGCCAGCAGCCAAGTCCTCCGAGGGACTGGAAACACCATATATTTT
NA	NA	TRBJ1-3	TRBV28	CASSLGGRRGNTIYF	TGTGCCAGCAGTTTAGGCGGTCGTCGAGGAAACACCATATATTTT
NA	NA	TRBJ1-1	TRBV4-1	CASRQTVLNTEAFF	TGCGCCAGCAGACAGACAGTTTTAAACACTGAAGCTTTCTTT
TRBD2	NA	TRBJ2-7	TRBV3-1/TRBV3-2	CASSQGLALAYEQYF	TGTGCCAGCAGCCAAGGACTAGCGCTTGCCTACGAGCAGTACTTC
NA	once	TRBJ1-2	TRBV6-5	CASNYQTGYYGYTF	TGTGCCAGCAACTACCAGACAGGCTACTATGGCTACACCTTC
TRBD2	NA	TRBJ2-3	TRBV27	CASSLVLAENTDTQYF	TGTGCCAGCAGTTTAGTACTAGCGGAGAACACAGATACGCAGTATTTT
NA	once	TRBJ1-1	TRBV28	CASRFPMNTEAFF	TGTGCCAGCAGATTTCCTATGAACACTGAAGCTTTCTTT
TRBD2	NA	TRBJ2-1	TRBV3-1/TRBV3-2	CASSQASGGVLYNEQFF	TGTGCCAGCAGCCAAGCTAGCGGGGGGGTACTCTACAATGAGCAGTTCTTC
TRBD1	NA	TRBJ2-3	TRBV9	CASSALVYRTGEDTQYF	TGTGCCAGCAGCGCTCTCGTTTACAGGACAGGGGAAGATACGCAGTATTTT
NA	NA	TRBJ2-2	TRBV19	CASSIRRQGGVTGELFF	TGTGCCAGTAGTATACGTCGCCAGGGAGGTGTCACCGGGGAGCTGTTTTTT
NA	NA	TRBJ1-6	TRBV3-1/TRBV3-2	CASSQAAGINSPLHF	TGTGCCAGCAGCCAAGCTGCAGGGATTAATTCACCCCTCCACTTT
NA	NA	TRBJ2-3	TRBV2	CASSMGLGGTQYF	TGTGCCAGCAGTATGGGGCTAGGCGGTACGCAGTATTTT
NA	once	TRBJ1-2	TRBV2	CASIPGLYPYGYTF	TGTGCCAGCATCCCCGGACTCTACCCTTATGGCTACACCTTC
NA	NA	TRBJ2-1	TRBV28	CASSLGGAGSYNEQFF	TGTGCCAGCAGTTTGGGGGGGGCGGGATCCTACAATGAGCAGTTCTTC
NA	few	TRBJ1-4	TRBV5-1	CASSTTGPGEKLFF	TGCGCCAGCAGCACCACAGGGCCGGGGGAAAAACTGTTTTTT
NA	NA	TRBJ1-2	TRBV30	CAWSVPGEGYTF	TGTGCCTGGAGTGTACCAGGGGAAGGCTACACCTTC
NA	NA	TRBJ2-7	TRBV3-1/TRBV3-2	CASKQASGLLDEQYF	TGTGCCAGCAAGCAGGCTAGTGGACTCCTCGATGAGCAGTACTTC
TRBD1	NA	TRBJ1-3	TRBV19	CASSPDRRNFWGNTIYF	TGTGCCAGTAGTCCGGACAGGAGAAACTTCTGGGGAAACACCATATATTTT
NA	few	TRBJ1-5	TRBV6-4	CASSEDNNQPQHF	TGTGCCAGCAGTGAGGACAACAATCAGCCCCAGCATTTT
TRBD1	once	TRBJ1-5	TRBV28	CASSLRQGGAGPQHF	TGTGCCAGCAGTCTGCGACAGGGGGGGGCGGGGCCCCAGCATTTT
TRBD1	once	TRBJ1-2	TRBV28	CASSLGQGRDGYTF	TGTGCCAGCAGTCTAGGACAGGGGCGGGATGGCTACACCTTC